These 9 T cell receptor beta chains share one sample of origin, sequenced in a study of blood T cell repertoires in COVID-19. The method was immunoSEQ multiplex PCR; TCRdb's version includes in-frame clones alone and lacks a portion of them. Altogether tens of thousands of clones are present, under 80% being singletons, with the ten largest covering more than 15%. Sequenced input: peripheral blood. The receptor source for this set is a human donor in a cohort sampled during active COVID-19.

This clone has at least ten counts. This chain connects TRBV27 to TRBJ2-2, with D hard to call. Germline assignment: CDR1 MNHEY and CDR2 SMNVEV (reference sequence). V shed 6 bases and J shed 0 bases, with 11 bases lying between them. This CDR3 has 15 amino acids. CDR3 loop: CASSHWATNTGELFF. DNA for the CDR3: TGTGCCAGCAGCCACTGGGCGACGAACACCGGGGAGCTGTTTTTT.

The chain recombines TRBV5-1 with TRBJ1-1; D remains ambiguous. The CDR3 is 11 amino acids. Deletions cut 8 bases from V and 7 bases from J, with 12 bases between. CDR1 is SGHRS and CDR2 is YFSETQ in the germline V gene. DNA for the CDR3: TGCGCCAGTGGTGGCGGGAATGAAGCTTTCTTT. Protein sequence: CASGGGNEAFF.

The V and J genes are TRBV27 and TRBJ2-1; 12 nucleotides agree with TRBD1. V lost 3 bases and J lost 7; bases outside the gene matches: 10. The CDR3 length is 17 residues. The germline CDR1 and CDR2 sequences are MNHEY and SMNVEV (reference sequence). The CDR3 reads CASSFLTGTGGSNEQFF. CDR3 DNA: TGTGCCAGCAGTTTTTTGACCGGGACAGGGGGCTCGAATGAGCAGTTCTTC.

The V call is TRBV7-2, the J call TRBJ1-5; TRBD1 is a possible D gene (6 bases). The CDR3 covers 14 residues. V dropped 5 bases and J dropped 3 bases, with 11 bases sitting between them. Germline loops: CDR1 SGHTA, CDR2 FQGNSA. Written as DNA, the CDR3 is TGTGCCAGCAGCCCGGACAGCTACAATCAGCCCCAGCATTTT. Translated, it gives CASSPDSYNQPQHF.

The chain carries TRBV19 and TRBJ2-1; D ambiguous. The CDR3 runs 13 residues. Germline CDR1 is LNHDA and CDR2 is SQIVND (reference sequence). Trimming took 1 base from V and 6 from J, leaving 7 bases between them. The chain's CDR3 is CASSIVQFNEQFF. The CDR3 coding sequence is TGTGCCAGTAGTATAGTACAGTTCAATGAGCAGTTCTTC. The whole variable domain, filled in from reference TRBV19 and TRBJ2-1, reads DGGITQSPKYLFRKEGQNVTLSCEQNLNHDAMYWYRQDPGQGLRLIYYSQIVNDFQKGDIAEGYSVSREKKESFPLTVTSAQKNPTAFYLCASSIVQFNEQFFGPGTRLTVL.

J is TRBJ1-2 and V is TRBV5-4; perhaps TRBD1 as D (5 bases). V gave up 3 bases and J gave up 5 bases, with 14 bases separating them. There are 14 residues in the CDR3. Germline V gives CDR1 SGHNT, CDR2 YYREEE (reference sequence). The CDR3 is CASSSLTALYGYTF. The CDR3, as DNA: TGTGCCAGCAGCTCCTTGACAGCACTTTATGGCTACACCTTC. Based on the CDR3 plus reference TRBV5-4 and TRBJ1-2, the full variable domain is ETGVTQSPTHLIKTRGQQVTLRCSSQSGHNTVSWYQQALGQGPQFIFQYYREEENGRGNFPPRFSGLQFPNYSSELNVNALELDDSALYLCASSSLTALYGYTFGSGTRLTVV.

The sample holds a few counts of this clone. The chain recombines TRBV6-1 with TRBJ2-1, with D tentatively TRBD2 (5 bases). This CDR3 contains 14 residues. Germline V gene data show CDR1 as MNHNS and CDR2 as SASEGT. With 3 bases removed from V and 3 bases from J, the gap between germline ends came to 9 bases. Written as DNA, the CDR3 is TGTGCCAGCAGTGACGGAGGACTCTACAATGAGCAGTTCTTC. Translated, it gives CASSDGGLYNEQFF.

The V call is TRBV28, the J call TRBJ2-1, with 7 nucleotides matching TRBD1. Germline CDR1 is MDHEN and CDR2 is SYDVKM. This CDR3 contains 18 residues. The J segment lost 0 bases and the V segment lost 6 bases, leaving 14 bases of the junction unmatched. This chain's CDR3 is CASRNGQVVLSSYNEQFF. The DNA for the CDR3 is TGTGCCAGCAGAAACGGACAGGTAGTCCTTTCCTCCTACAATGAGCAGTTCTTC.

The chain uses TRBV5-1 and TRBJ2-1; 16 nucleotides align to TRBD2. Germline CDR1 reads SGHRS; CDR2 reads YFSETQ. With V trimmed by 4 bases and J by 6 bases, 10 bases remained unmatched. This CDR3 spans 18 amino acids. In DNA form, the CDR3 reads TGCGCCAGCAGCGTACTAGGGACTAGCGGGGGGGCTGGCAATGAGCAGTTCTTC. Translated, it gives CASSVLGTSGGAGNEQFF.